The 23 T cell receptor beta chains below were found in one sample sequenced in a study of cytomegalovirus exposure and HLA in healthy donors. 60 Vbeta and 13 Jbeta primers were used in PCR. Profiling relied on immunoSEQ multiplex PCR, and the TCRdb table lists in-frame clones only, not all of them. The table records around 110,000 clones, roughly 87% of them present only once. The specimen was PBMCs. These receptors came from a man aged 25 to 40 in good health and CMV-seropositive.

The rearrangement joins TRBV19 to TRBJ1-5; 9 bases align to TRBD1. This CDR3 has 13 amino acids. The V and J ends lost 8 bases and 4 bases, in that order; junction bases with no gene match: 3. Germline V lookup: CDR1 LNHDA, CDR2 SQIVND (reference sequence). CDR3: CASSGTGNQPQHF. The CDR3 nucleotides read TGTGCCAGTTCCGGGACAGGGAATCAGCCCCAGCATTTT.

This clone was counted between two and nine times. For the CDR3, the DNA is TGTGCCAGCAGCCCAATGCTAAACTATGGCTACACCTTC. As protein: CASSPMLNYGYTF. The chain links TRBV7-2 to TRBJ1-2; no reliable D call. The CDR3 totals 13 residues. V was cut by 5 bases and J by 2 bases, with 9 bases left in between. Germline lookup yields CDR1 SGHTA and CDR2 FQGNSA.

The CDR3 loop reads CASSYNDRGIGYTF. The CDR3 DNA is TGTGCCAGCAGTTACAACGACAGGGGCATTGGCTACACCTTC. The chain couples TRBV6-5 to TRBJ1-2, with 8 bases that match TRBD1. This CDR3 has 14 residues. The germline V gene encodes CDR1 MNHEY and CDR2 SVGAGI. The junction had 6 bases not matched to a gene; V was cut back by 2 bases and J by 7 bases.

This chain links TRBV6-5 with TRBJ1-4; TRBD1 aligns across 8 bases. This CDR3 has 15 amino acids. Germline values: CDR1 MNHEY, CDR2 SVGAGI. Trimming cost V 6 bases and J 0 bases; bases outside gene matches: 3. CDR3 amino acids: CASRGQVSTNEKLFF. CDR3 DNA: TGTGCCAGCAGGGGACAGGTCTCAACTAATGAAAAACTGTTTTTT.

This clone occurred a few times. This chain links TRBV5-4 with TRBJ1-1, with a possible D match to TRBD1 (5 bases). CDR3 length: 15 residues. Germline values: CDR1 SGHNT, CDR2 YYREEE (reference sequence). Trimming pared 4 bases from V and 1 base from J, leaving 14 bases between. The CDR3 spells CASSLAGQRNTEAFF. In DNA form, the CDR3 reads TGTGCCAGCAGCCTCGCAGGGCAACGGAACACTGAAGCTTTCTTT.

As regards this clone: At the DNA level, this CDR3 is encoded by other sequences in the same sample as well. The rearrangement links TRBV25-1 to TRBJ2-5; D perhaps matches TRBD1 (7 bases). CDR3 size: 14 residues. V lost 1 base and J lost 5, with 11 bases in between. Germline loops: CDR1 MGHDK, CDR2 SYGVNS. The CDR3 coding sequence is TGTGCCAGCAGTGAATCAGGGGGGCTGGAGACCCAGTACTTC. It codes for CASSESGGLETQYF.

A few counts support this clone. An end of the junction differs from the germline gene, which may be a read error. The V gene is TRBV7-9, the J gene TRBJ2-7; 7 nucleotides agree with TRBD2. Germline V lookup: CDR1 SEHNR, CDR2 FQNEAQ (reference sequence). CDR3 size: 11 residues. The CDR3 sequence is CSSGTPYEQYF. The CDR3 DNA reads TGTTCCAGCGGGACTCCCTACGAGCAGTACTTC.

Worth noting for this clone: Other DNA sequences in this sample translate to the same CDR3. The V and J genes are TRBV14 and TRBJ1-6; D is perhaps TRBD1 (6 bases). Trimming shortened V by 6 bases and J by 10 bases, and 13 bases separated the two germline ends. The CDR3 is made up of 13 amino acids. Germline values: CDR1 SGHDN, CDR2 FVKESK. CDR3 coding DNA: TGTGCCAGCAGTGAACAGGGCTACTCACCCCTCCACTTT. As protein: CASSEQGYSPLHF.

V is TRBV5-4 and J is TRBJ1-6; possibly TRBD1 for D (6 bases). CDR1 and CDR2 from the germline V gene are SGHNT and YYREEE (reference sequence). V lost 3 bases and J lost 13, with 23 bases in between. This CDR3 is built from 16 residues. The CDR3 DNA reads TGTGCCAGCAGCTCCCCAGGGGCTGACGGGTCCGCCCCCCTCCACTTT. Protein product: CASSSPGADGSAPLHF.

The CDR3 DNA is TGTGCCATCAGGGACAGGGGCTCCGAGCAGTACTTC. Residues: CAIRDRGSEQYF. The chain links TRBV10-3 to TRBJ2-7, with 9 bases aligning to TRBD1. With V trimmed by 6 bases and J by 6 bases, 3 bases remained unmatched. In germline, CDR1 is ENHRY, CDR2 SYGVKD. The CDR3 contains 12 residues.

The genes are TRBV2 and TRBJ1-4; 9 bases agree with TRBD1. V shed 5 bases and J 7 bases; nucleotides not matched to a gene: 8. The germline gives CDR1 SNHLY, CDR2 FYNNEI. The CDR3 sequence is 15 residues long. CDR3: CASSQTDRGREKLFF. The CDR3 DNA sequence: TGTGCCAGCAGTCAAACGGACAGGGGACGTGAAAAACTGTTTTTT.

The rearrangement uses TRBV19 and TRBJ2-3; a weak D match, TRBD2 (6 bases). The germline V gene encodes CDR1 LNHDA and CDR2 SQIVND (reference sequence). Trimming took off 2 bases at V and 8 bases at J, with 20 bases between the two ends. The CDR3 is 16 amino acids. As DNA, the CDR3 is TGTGCCAGTAGTATATCACTATTAACCAGACTAGGTACGCAGTATTTT. Translation: CASSISLLTRLGTQYF.

This chain joins TRBV6-1 and TRBJ2-1; possible D gene TRBD1, 6 bases. Between the trimmed V and J ends, which lost 2 bases and 3 bases, there was a span of 11 bases. The CDR3 is made up of 15 amino acids. The germline CDR1 and CDR2 sequences are MNHNS and SASEGT. The DNA of the CDR3 is TGTGCCAGCAGTGAATCAGGGGTAGTCTACAATGAGCAGTTCTTC. Its translation: CASSESGVVYNEQFF.

The table lists this clone with a few counts. V and J are TRBV7-6 and TRBJ2-7, with a weak D call TRBD1 (5 bases). Germline V CDR1 and CDR2: SGHVS, FNYEAQ. The CDR3 length is 16 residues. The ends were cut back, 5 bases at V and 3 bases at J, with 20 bases in the middle. CDR3 bases: TGTGCCAGCAGCCCAAAAATCGCGGACATCAACTACGAGCAGTACTTC. Protein sequence: CASSPKIADINYEQYF. Full variable domain (missing parts from reference TRBV7-6 and TRBJ2-7): GAGVSQSPRYKVTKRGQDVALRCDPISGHVSLYWYRQALGQGPEFLTYFNYEAQQDKSGLPNDRFSAERPEGSISTLTIQRTEQRDSAMYRCASSPKIADINYEQYFGPGTRLTVT.

This chain joins TRBV5-5 and TRBJ1-2; 7 nucleotides match TRBD1. Germline trimming cut 7 bases from V and 0 bases from J; bases unmatched to any gene: 9. Germline values: CDR1 SGHKS, CDR2 YYEKEE (reference sequence). The CDR3 is made up of 15 amino acids. In DNA form, the CDR3 reads TGTGCCAGCGGCACCCGGGACAGAGCTAACTATGGCTACACCTTC. Translation gives CASGTRDRANYGYTF. The entire variable domain, with the rest obtained from reference TRBV5-5 and TRBJ1-2, is as follows: DAGVTQSPTHLIKTRGQQVTLRCSPISGHKSVSWYQQVLGQGPQFIFQYYEKEERGRGNFPDRFSARQFPNYSSELNVNALLLGDSALYLCASGTRDRANYGYTFGSGTRLTVV.

The rearrangement uses TRBV19 and TRBJ2-3; maybe TRBD1 (5 bases). In germline, CDR1 is LNHDA, CDR2 SQIVND (reference sequence). This CDR3 region has 15 residues. Trimming took 6 bases from V and 3 from J, leaving 16 bases between them. The CDR3 region is CASSPEARQTDTQYF. The DNA of the CDR3 is TGTGCCAGTAGCCCCGAAGCCCGACAGACAGATACGCAGTATTTT.

The rearrangement uses TRBV10-1 and TRBJ2-3; 10 positions match TRBD2. The V gene's germline CDR1 is WNHNN and CDR2 SYGVQD (reference sequence). The CDR3 is 16 residues long. V was clipped by 0 bases and J by 6 bases; unmatched bases: 6. The CDR3 sequence: CASSESGAGGLDTQYF. Here the CDR3 DNA reads TGCGCCAGCAGTGAGTCAGGAGCGGGGGGGCTGGATACGCAGTATTTT.

The V call is TRBV7-8, the J call TRBJ2-1; D uncertain. The CDR3 sequence is 12 residues long. V lost 5 bases, J lost 10 bases, and 12 bases lay in between. CDR1 is SGHVS and CDR2 is FQNEAQ in the germline V gene. The CDR3 reads CASSINLGEQFF. As DNA, the CDR3 is TGTGCCAGCAGCATCAACCTCGGGGAGCAGTTCTTC.

This clone was counted only a few times. The V call is TRBV6-5, the J call TRBJ1-1, with D tentatively TRBD1 (6 bases). Germline CDR1 is MNHEY and CDR2 is SVGAGI. The CDR3 sequence is 15 residues long. V lost 0 bases, J lost 4 bases, and 12 bases lay in between. As DNA, the CDR3 is TGTGCCAGCAGTTACTCATCCCAGGGGAGCACTGAAGCTTTCTTT. Amino acids: CASSYSSQGSTEAFF.

This chain uses TRBV19 with TRBJ1-1; the D is unclear. V shed 0 bases and J shed 4 bases, with 9 bases lying between them. The CDR3 totals 14 residues. The germline V gene encodes CDR1 LNHDA and CDR2 SQIVND (reference sequence). This CDR3 is CASSIEEGSTEAFF. The CDR3 bases are TGTGCCAGTAGTATAGAAGAGGGATCCACTGAAGCTTTCTTT.

V and J are TRBV5-1 and TRBJ1-1; tentative D call: TRBD1 (6 bases). Germline lookup yields CDR1 SGHRS and CDR2 YFSETQ. This CDR3 is 12 amino acids long. V was shortened by 7 bases and J by 6 bases, with 13 bases between the two germline ends. The CDR3 is CASSRGGAEAFF. For the CDR3, the DNA is TGCGCCAGCTCCAGGGGCGGCGCTGAAGCTTTCTTT.

The J gene is TRBJ2-7, the V gene TRBV2; perhaps TRBD1 as D (6 bases). The CDR3 is made up of 12 amino acids. The V gene lost 4 bases and the J gene lost 5 bases, with 9 bases spanning the gap. Germline CDR1 is SNHLY and CDR2 is FYNNEI. CDR3 DNA: TGTGCCAGCAGTGCCGGGACAAACGAGCAGTACTTC. Its protein product is CASSAGTNEQYF.

The gene calls are TRBV5-1 and TRBJ2-7, with TRBD2 matching over 8 bases. Germline CDR1 reads SGHRS; CDR2 reads YFSETQ. The V gene end was trimmed by 2 bases and the J gene end by 2 bases; junction bases not matched to a gene: 6. This CDR3 has 15 amino acids. For the CDR3, the DNA is TGCGCCAGCAGCTTACGCGGGGGGCCAGCCTACGAGCAGTACTTC. Encoded protein: CASSLRGGPAYEQYF.